This T cell receptor beta chain is from a study of cytomegalovirus exposure and HLA in healthy donors. The wider study: In terms of ancestry, the Caucasian-associated cluster contained about 81% of the 350 to 450 genotyped donors. Whole-study results and caveats: In an earlier analysis, in under 700 donors, most V segments appeared productive either ~87% or ~30% of the time.

This CDR3 has 13 residues. The trim removed 7 bases at V and 1 base at J, leaving 7 bases unmatched. Germline CDR1 SQVTM, CDR2 ANQGSEA. PCR primers comprised 60 Vbeta and 13 Jbeta primers. The table came from immunoSEQ multiplex PCR; TCRdb's copy has only in-frame clones and leaves some out. The table lists under 65,000 clones, less than 85% of them singletons. Regarding this clone: Its antigen remains unknown.

Healthy bone marrow donors made up the donor group. The sequencing sample was made of PBMCs. The rearrangement uses TRBV29-1 and TRBJ2-7, with TRBD1 matching over 7 bases. The receptor's source is a young man in good health and CMV-seropositive. The CDR3 sequence: CSARDRNSYEQYF. The CDR3 DNA reads TGCAGCGCCCGGGACAGAAATTCCTACGAGCAGTACTTC.